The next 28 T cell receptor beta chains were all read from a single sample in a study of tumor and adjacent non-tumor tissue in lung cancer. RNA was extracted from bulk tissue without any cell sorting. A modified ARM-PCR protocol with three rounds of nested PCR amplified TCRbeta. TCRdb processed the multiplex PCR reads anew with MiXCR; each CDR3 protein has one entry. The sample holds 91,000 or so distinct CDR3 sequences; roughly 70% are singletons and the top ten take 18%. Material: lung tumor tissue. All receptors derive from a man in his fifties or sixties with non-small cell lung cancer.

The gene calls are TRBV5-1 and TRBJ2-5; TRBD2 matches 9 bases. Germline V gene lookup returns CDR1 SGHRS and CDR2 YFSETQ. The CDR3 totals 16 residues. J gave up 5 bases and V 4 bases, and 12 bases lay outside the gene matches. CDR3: CASSPTLSSGSETQYF. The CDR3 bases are TGCGCCAGCAGCCCCACCCTCAGTAGCGGGAGTGAGACCCAGTACTTC.

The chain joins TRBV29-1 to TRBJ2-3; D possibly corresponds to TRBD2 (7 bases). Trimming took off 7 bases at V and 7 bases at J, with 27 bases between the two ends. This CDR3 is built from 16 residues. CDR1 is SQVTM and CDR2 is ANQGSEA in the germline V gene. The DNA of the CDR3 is TGCAGCGCTACCGGGAGTGGCGGGAGTGGGACAAATACGCAGTATTTT. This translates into CSATGSGGSGTNTQYF.

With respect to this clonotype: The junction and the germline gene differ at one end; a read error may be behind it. The CDR3 protein is CTWSVEASIGELFF. For the CDR3, the DNA is TGTACCTGGAGTGTAGAGGCTTCCATCGGGGAGCTGTTTTTT. The V call is TRBV30, the J call TRBJ2-2; D gene uncertain. This CDR3 region has 14 residues. The V gene's germline CDR1 is GTSNPN and CDR2 SVGIG (reference sequence).

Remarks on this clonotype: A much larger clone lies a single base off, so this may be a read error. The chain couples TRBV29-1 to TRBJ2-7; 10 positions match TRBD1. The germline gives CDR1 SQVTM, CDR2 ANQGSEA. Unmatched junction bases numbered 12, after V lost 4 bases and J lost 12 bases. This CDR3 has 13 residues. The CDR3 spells CSVALRGGTGAYF. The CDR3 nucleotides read TGCAGCGTTGCCCTTCGGGGAGGGACAGGGGCGTACTTC.

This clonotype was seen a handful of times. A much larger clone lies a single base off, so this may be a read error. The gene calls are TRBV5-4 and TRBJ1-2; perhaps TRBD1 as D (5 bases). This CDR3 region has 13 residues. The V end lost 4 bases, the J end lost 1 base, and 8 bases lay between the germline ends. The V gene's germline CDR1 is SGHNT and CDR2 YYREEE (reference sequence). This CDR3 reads CASSTGSNYGYTF. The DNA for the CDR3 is TGTGCCAGCAGCACAGGTAGTAACTATGGCTACACCTTC.

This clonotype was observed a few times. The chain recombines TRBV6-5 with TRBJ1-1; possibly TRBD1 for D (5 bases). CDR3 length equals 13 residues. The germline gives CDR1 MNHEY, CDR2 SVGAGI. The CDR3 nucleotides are TGTGTCAACAGTTTCTTGGGGGGGACTGAAGCTTTCTTT. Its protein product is CVNSFLGGTEAFF.

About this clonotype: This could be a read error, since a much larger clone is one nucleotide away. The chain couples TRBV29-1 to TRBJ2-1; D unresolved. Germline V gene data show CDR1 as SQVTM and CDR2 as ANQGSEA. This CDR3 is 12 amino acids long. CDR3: CSVDLMGNEQSF. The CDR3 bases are TGCAGCGTTGACCTTATGGGCAATGAGCAGTCCTTC.

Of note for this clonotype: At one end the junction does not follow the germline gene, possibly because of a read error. CDR3 loop: CASNHLSGRADNEQFF. CDR3 nucleotide sequence: TGCGCCAGCAACCATCTAAGCGGGAGGGCCGACAATGAGCAGTTCTTT. The chain joins TRBV4-1 to TRBJ2-1, with 10 bases that match TRBD2. The germline CDR1 and CDR2 sequences are MGHRA and YSYEKL. This CDR3 is 16 amino acids long.

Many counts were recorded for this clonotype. The CDR3 bases are TGTGCCAGCAGTTCCAGGGGGCTCTATGGCTACACCTTC. Translation: CASSSRGLYGYTF. The gene calls are TRBV6-5 and TRBJ1-2; 8 positions match TRBD1. CDR1 and CDR2 from the germline V gene are MNHEY and SVGAGI. J was trimmed by 4 bases and V by 4 bases; bases with no gene match: 2. The CDR3 loop spans 13 amino acids.

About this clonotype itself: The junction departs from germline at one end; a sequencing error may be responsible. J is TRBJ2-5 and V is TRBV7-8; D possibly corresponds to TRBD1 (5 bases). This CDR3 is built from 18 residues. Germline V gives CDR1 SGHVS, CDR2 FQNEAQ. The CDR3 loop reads CASSSHLTSTEVQEAQYF. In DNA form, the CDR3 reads TGTGCCAGCAGCTCCCACCTAACTTCGACAGAGGTTCAAGAGGCCCAGTACTTC.

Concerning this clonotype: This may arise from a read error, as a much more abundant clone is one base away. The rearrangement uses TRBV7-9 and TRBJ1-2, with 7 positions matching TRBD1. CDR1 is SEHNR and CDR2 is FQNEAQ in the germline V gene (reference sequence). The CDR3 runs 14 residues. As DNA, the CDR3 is TGTTCCAGCAGCTCTAGACAGGGCGACTATGGCTACACCTTC. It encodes CSSSSRQGDYGYTF.

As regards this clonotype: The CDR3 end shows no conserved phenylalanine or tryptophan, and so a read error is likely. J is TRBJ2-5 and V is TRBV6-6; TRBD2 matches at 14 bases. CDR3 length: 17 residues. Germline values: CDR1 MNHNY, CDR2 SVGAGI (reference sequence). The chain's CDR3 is CANAPGLAGVFQETQYL. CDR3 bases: TGTGCTAACGCTCCGGGACTAGCGGGAGTGTTTCAAGAGACCCAGTACCTC.

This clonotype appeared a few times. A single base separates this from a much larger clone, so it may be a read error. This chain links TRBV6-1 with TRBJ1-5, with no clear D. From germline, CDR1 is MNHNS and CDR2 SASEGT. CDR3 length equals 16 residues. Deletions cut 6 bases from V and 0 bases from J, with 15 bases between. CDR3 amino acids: CASSSRGGYSNQPQHF. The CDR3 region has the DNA TGTGCCAGCAGCTCTAGAGGAGGTTATAGCAATCAGCCCCAGCATTTT.

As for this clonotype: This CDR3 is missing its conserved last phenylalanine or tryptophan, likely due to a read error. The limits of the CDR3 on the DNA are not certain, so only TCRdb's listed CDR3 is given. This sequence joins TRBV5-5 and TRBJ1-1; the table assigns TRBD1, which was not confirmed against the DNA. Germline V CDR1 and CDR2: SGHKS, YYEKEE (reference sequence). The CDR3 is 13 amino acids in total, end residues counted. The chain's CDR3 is CASTRDMNTEVLS.

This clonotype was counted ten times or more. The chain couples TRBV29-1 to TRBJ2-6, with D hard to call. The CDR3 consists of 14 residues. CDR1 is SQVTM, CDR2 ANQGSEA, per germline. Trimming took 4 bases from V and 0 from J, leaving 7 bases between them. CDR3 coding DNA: TGCAGCGTTGCTCTGTACTCTGGGGCCAACGTCCTGACTTTC. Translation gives CSVALYSGANVLTF.

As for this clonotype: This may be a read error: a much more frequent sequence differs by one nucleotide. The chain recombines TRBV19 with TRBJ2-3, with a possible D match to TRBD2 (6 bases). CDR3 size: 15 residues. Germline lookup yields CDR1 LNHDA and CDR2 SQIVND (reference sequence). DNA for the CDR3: TGTGCCAGTAGTAACGACGGGGGTACTTTCGATATGCAGTATTTT. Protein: CASSNDGGTFDMQYF.

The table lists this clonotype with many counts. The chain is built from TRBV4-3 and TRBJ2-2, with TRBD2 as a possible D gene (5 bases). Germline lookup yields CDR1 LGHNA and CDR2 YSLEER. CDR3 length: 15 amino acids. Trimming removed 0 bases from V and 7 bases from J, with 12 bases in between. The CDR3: CASSQDARGIGELFF. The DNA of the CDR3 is TGCGCCAGCAGCCAAGACGCTCGAGGGATCGGGGAGCTGTTTTTT.

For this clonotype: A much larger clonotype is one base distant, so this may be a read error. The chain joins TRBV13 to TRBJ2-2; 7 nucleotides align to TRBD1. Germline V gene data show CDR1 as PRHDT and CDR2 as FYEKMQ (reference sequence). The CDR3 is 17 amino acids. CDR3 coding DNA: TGTGCCAGCAGACCTGACAGGGCCTTTGCGAACGCCGGGGAGCTGTTTTTT. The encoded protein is CASRPDRAFANAGELFF.

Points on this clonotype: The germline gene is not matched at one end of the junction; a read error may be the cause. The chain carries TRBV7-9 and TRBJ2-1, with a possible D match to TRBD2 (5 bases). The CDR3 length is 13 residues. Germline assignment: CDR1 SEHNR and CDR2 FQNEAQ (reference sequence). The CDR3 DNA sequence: TGTGCCAGCAGCGAGGGCGAAATGAATGAGAAGTTCTTC. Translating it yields CASSEGEMNEKFF.

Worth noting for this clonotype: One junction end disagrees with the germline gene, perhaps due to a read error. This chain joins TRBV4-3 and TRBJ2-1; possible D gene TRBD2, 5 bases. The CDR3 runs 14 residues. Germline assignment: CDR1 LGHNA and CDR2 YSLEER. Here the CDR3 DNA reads TGCGCCAGCAGCCCAAGAGGACTTTACAGTGAGCAGTTCTTC. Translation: CASSPRGLYSEQFF.

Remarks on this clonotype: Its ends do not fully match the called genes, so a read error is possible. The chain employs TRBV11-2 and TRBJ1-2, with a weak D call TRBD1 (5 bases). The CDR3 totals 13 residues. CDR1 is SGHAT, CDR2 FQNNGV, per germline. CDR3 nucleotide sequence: TGTGTCAGCAGCTTCCCAGGTGGGGGTGGCTACACCTTC. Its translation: CVSSFPGGGGYTF.

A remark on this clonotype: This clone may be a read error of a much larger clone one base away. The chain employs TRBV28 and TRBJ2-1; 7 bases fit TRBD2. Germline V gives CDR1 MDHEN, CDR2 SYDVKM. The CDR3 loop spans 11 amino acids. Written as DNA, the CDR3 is TGTGCCAGCACCCCCGGGACTATGCAGTTATTC. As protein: CASTPGTMQLF.

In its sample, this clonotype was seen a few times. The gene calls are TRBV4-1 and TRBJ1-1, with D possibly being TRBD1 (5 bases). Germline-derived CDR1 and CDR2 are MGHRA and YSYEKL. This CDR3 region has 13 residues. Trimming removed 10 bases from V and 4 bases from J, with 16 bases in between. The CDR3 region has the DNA TGCGCCAATAGCGCCAGGGAGATCACTGAAGCTTTCTTT. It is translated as CANSAREITEAFF.

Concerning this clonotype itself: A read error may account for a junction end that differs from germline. The CDR3 reads CANSDPFGGAGNEQFF. CDR3 nucleotides: TGTGCCAACAGTGACCCGTTTGGGGGCGCAGGCAATGAGCAGTTCTTC. The chain carries TRBV6-4 and TRBJ2-1; D may be TRBD1 (6 bases). The CDR3 length is 16 residues. The germline CDR1 and CDR2 sequences are MRHNA and SNTAGT.

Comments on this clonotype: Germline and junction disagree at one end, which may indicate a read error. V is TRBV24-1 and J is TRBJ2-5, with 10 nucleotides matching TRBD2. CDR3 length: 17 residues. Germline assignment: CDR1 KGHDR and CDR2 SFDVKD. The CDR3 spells CATGDLAKREGRETQYF. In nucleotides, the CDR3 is TGTGCCACCGGTGATTTAGCCAAGCGGGAGGGCCGGGAGACCCAGTACTTC.

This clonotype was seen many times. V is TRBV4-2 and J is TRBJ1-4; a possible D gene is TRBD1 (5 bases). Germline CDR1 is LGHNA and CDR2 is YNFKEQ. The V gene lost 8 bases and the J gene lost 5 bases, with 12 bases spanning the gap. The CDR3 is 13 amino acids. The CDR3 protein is CASGTGANEKLFF. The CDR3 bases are TGTGCCAGCGGAACCGGGGCGAATGAAAAACTGTTTTTT.

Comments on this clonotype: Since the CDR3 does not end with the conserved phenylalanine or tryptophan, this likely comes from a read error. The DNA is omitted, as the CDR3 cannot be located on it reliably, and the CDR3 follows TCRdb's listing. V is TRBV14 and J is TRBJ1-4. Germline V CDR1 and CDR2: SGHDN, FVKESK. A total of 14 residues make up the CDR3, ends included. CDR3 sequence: CASSQNSLNEKLVL.

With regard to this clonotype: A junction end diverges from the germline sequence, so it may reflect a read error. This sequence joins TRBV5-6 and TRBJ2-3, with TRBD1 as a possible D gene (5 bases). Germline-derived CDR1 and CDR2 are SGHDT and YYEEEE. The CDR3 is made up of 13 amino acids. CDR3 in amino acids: CASRDQGVDTQYF. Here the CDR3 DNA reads TGTGCCAGCAGAGATCAGGGTGTAGATACGCAATATTTT.